The 28 T cell receptor beta chains below all came from one sample that was sequenced in a study of early T cells in non-severe SARS-CoV-2 infection (dated by TCRdb to the early 2020s). Library method: 5' RACE. Sequencing used a NextSeq 500. TCRdb trimmed public reads at Q25 via fastp, called clones via MiXCR and kept in-frame beta chains. When rows share a CDR3 protein, they turn into one entry using the most common DNA and genes. Present in this sample are some 46,000 distinct CDR3 sequences, approximately 6.1% of which were seen just once. Around 12% of the sample comes from the top ten. The sequencing input was whole blood. The receptors come from an adult who was a healthcare worker with PCR-confirmed SARS-CoV-2 infection or an uninfected control (not recorded which).

This clonotype was seen at least ten times. The chain links TRBV5-1 to TRBJ2-5, with D possibly TRBD2 on 6 matching bases. The CDR3 extends over 17 amino acids. In germline, CDR1 is SGHRS, CDR2 YFSETQ. Trimming shortened V by 0 bases and J by 1 base, and 16 bases separated the two germline ends. The CDR3: CASSLGVAGPFQETQYF. CDR3 nucleotide sequence: TGCGCCAGCAGCTTGGGCGTGGCGGGACCATTCCAAGAGACCCAGTACTTC.

This clonotype has only a few counts. The CDR3 DNA is TGTGCCACCCAGGGGAGCTCCTATAATTCACCCCTCCACTTT. Its protein product is CATQGSSYNSPLHF. The chain carries TRBV24-1 and TRBJ1-6; D may be TRBD1 (6 bases). This CDR3 is 14 amino acids long. V dropped 9 bases and J dropped 0 bases, with 8 bases sitting between them. Germline-derived CDR1 and CDR2 are KGHDR and SFDVKD.

About this clonotype itself: One base away lies a much larger clone, so this may be a sequencing read error. The chain recombines TRBV10-3 with TRBJ2-5; D gene ambiguous. Germline V gives CDR1 ENHRY, CDR2 SYGVKD. The CDR3 has 12 amino acids. CDR3 sequence reads: CVISSQQETQYF. In DNA, the CDR3 is TGTGTCATCAGCAGTCAACAAGAGACCCAGTACTTC.

The sample holds many counts of this clonotype. The V call is TRBV6-5, the J call TRBJ2-5, with D unresolved. With 2 bases removed from V and 2 bases from J, the gap between germline ends came to 6 bases. Germline CDR1 MNHEY, CDR2 SVGAGI. CDR3 length equals 13 residues. This CDR3 is CASSYGQQETQYF. For the CDR3, the DNA is TGTGCCAGCAGTTACGGCCAGCAAGAGACCCAGTACTTC.

This clonotype occurred many times. This chain links TRBV29-1 with TRBJ1-6; D might be TRBD1 (5 bases). Trimming removed 4 bases at V and 7 bases at J, with 11 bases between. The germline gives CDR1 SQVTM, CDR2 ANQGSEA. The CDR3 has 13 amino acids. CDR3 DNA: TGCAGCGTTGCGGACACGCCAAATTCACCCCTCCACTTT. It is translated as CSVADTPNSPLHF.

This clonotype has a handful of counts. The rearrangement uses TRBV5-4 and TRBJ1-2; 10 positions match TRBD1. The V gene's germline CDR1 is SGHNT and CDR2 YYREEE (reference sequence). The CDR3 extends over 14 amino acids. With 3 bases clipped from V and 7 bases from J, the junction kept 6 bases outside the gene matches. The CDR3 is CASSSDRGLGGYTF. CDR3 coding DNA: TGTGCCAGCAGCTCCGACAGGGGGCTTGGTGGCTACACCTTC.

The DNA of the CDR3 is TGTGCCAGCAGCGTCGAACAGGGACTAGCTTTCTTT. It translates to CASSVEQGLAFF. The chain is built from TRBV7-9 and TRBJ1-1, with D possibly being TRBD1 (6 bases). Trimming left V 5 bases short and J 10 bases short, with 14 bases between. This CDR3 spans 12 amino acids. Germline V gives CDR1 SEHNR, CDR2 FQNEAQ (reference sequence).

This clonotype was seen many times. In nucleotides, the CDR3 is TGTGCCAGCAGCTGGACAGCGGGAGGCAATCAGCCCCAGCATTTT. It specifies CASSWTAGGNQPQHF. The chain joins TRBV6-6 to TRBJ1-5; D is possibly TRBD1 (6 bases). The V end lost 6 bases, the J end lost 2 bases, and 14 bases lay between the germline ends. The CDR3 sequence is 15 residues long. Germline V gene lookup returns CDR1 MNHNY and CDR2 SVGAGI (reference sequence).

This clonotype was picked up many times. The CDR3 reads CASSHFSGASLETQYF. For the CDR3, the DNA is TGTGCCAGCAGCCATTTTAGCGGGGCCTCTCTGGAGACCCAGTACTTC. V is TRBV3-1 and J is TRBJ2-5, with 8 nucleotides matching TRBD2. After removal of 3 bases from V and 5 bases from J, the junction contained 11 bases not matched to a gene. Germline-derived CDR1 and CDR2 are LGHDT and YNNKEL (reference sequence). The CDR3 length is 16 residues.

This clonotype occurred many times. This chain connects TRBV5-1 to TRBJ2-1, with 8 bases lining up with TRBD1. The V gene's germline CDR1 is SGHRS and CDR2 YFSETQ. The length of the CDR3 is 16 residues. V shed 4 bases and J 2 bases; nucleotides not matched to a gene: 8. CDR3 DNA sequence: TGCGCCAGCAGCCCGGACGGGACAGGTCCCTACAATGAGCAGTTCTTC. It yields the protein CASSPDGTGPYNEQFF.

In its sample, this clonotype was seen many times. J is TRBJ1-1 and V is TRBV5-1; 10 bases are shared with TRBD1. The CDR3 covers 14 residues. The V gene end was trimmed by 4 bases and the J gene end by 7 bases; junction bases not matched to a gene: 7. In germline, CDR1 is SGHRS, CDR2 YFSETQ. The CDR3 loop is CASSLTGGEVEAFF. The CDR3 DNA is TGCGCCAGCAGCCTGACAGGGGGCGAGGTTGAAGCTTTCTTT.

This clonotype was observed at least ten times. This chain uses TRBV20-1 with TRBJ2-3; TRBD2 might be the D (5 bases). In germline, CDR1 is DFQATT, CDR2 SNEGSKA (reference sequence). The CDR3 length is 13 residues. This chain's CDR3 is CSRRGHGRDTQYF. As DNA, the CDR3 is TGCAGCCGCCGGGGTCATGGTAGGGATACGCAGTATTTT.

In its sample, this clonotype was seen many times. The J gene is TRBJ2-7, the V gene TRBV9; D is possibly TRBD2 (6 bases). This CDR3 has 15 amino acids. Germline V gene data show CDR1 as SGDLS and CDR2 as YYNGEE. The V and J ends lost 1 base and 1 base respectively, with 12 bases between them. CDR3 sequence reads: CASSVSSGESYEQYF. For the CDR3, the DNA is TGTGCCAGCAGCGTAAGTTCGGGGGAGTCCTACGAGCAGTACTTC.

This clonotype appeared many times. CDR3 amino acids: CASSRGARTIEGTF. CDR3 in DNA: TGTGCCAGCAGTAGGGGGGCCCGGACGATAGAAGGCACCTTC. The J gene is TRBJ1-2, the V gene TRBV12-3 or TRBV12-4; tentative D call: TRBD1 (6 bases). Trimming removed 5 bases from V and 13 bases from J, with 23 bases in between. CDR3 length: 14 amino acids.

This clonotype turned up a few times. The CDR3 DNA sequence: TGCAGTGCAATCTCGGTTGGGACAGGGGAAGATACGCAGTATTTT. Protein product: CSAISVGTGEDTQYF. This rearrangement joins TRBV20-1 to TRBJ2-3; 10 nucleotides match TRBD1. In germline, CDR1 is DFQATT, CDR2 SNEGSKA (reference sequence). V lost 6 bases to trimming and J lost 5 bases; unmatched junction nucleotides: 11. This CDR3 contains 15 residues.

Many counts were recorded for this clonotype. The chain employs TRBV27 and TRBJ1-1; no clear D. Germline loops: CDR1 MNHEY, CDR2 SMNVEV (reference sequence). V was cut by 3 bases and J by 1 base, with 15 bases left in between. The CDR3 consists of 16 residues. CDR3 coding DNA: TGTGCCAGCAGTTTTGGCCGTATCAGAGGGAACACTGAAGCTTTCTTT. It specifies CASSFGRIRGNTEAFF.

This clonotype has ten or more counts. The rearrangement links TRBV6-2 or TRBV6-3 to TRBJ2-1, with 7 positions matching TRBD2. The CDR3 consists of 16 residues. Per the germline V gene, CDR1 is MNHEY and CDR2 is SVGEGT. With V trimmed by 5 bases and J by 1 base, 8 bases remained unmatched. CDR3 in DNA: TGTGCCAGCAGTCCGACTCTAGCGGCTTCCTACAATGAGCAGTTCTTC. Translating gives CASSPTLAASYNEQFF.

In its sample, this clonotype is medium-sized (0.01 to 0.1%). CDR3 in amino acids: CSAREASGGDTGELFF. The CDR3 DNA reads TGCAGTGCTAGAGAGGCTAGCGGGGGGGATACCGGGGAGCTGTTTTTT. This sequence joins TRBV20-1 and TRBJ2-2, with 12 bases identical to TRBD2. V shed 0 bases, J shed 5 bases, and the junction held 4 bases outside the gene matches. Germline CDR1 reads DFQATT; CDR2 reads SNEGSKA (reference sequence). The CDR3 totals 16 residues.

This clonotype was counted only a few times. The germline gene is not matched at one end of the junction; a read error may be the cause. V usage is TRBV9 and J usage is TRBJ2-1; tentative D call: TRBD1 (6 bases). The CDR3 runs 15 residues. Germline loops: CDR1 SGDLS, CDR2 YYNGEE. The DNA of the CDR3 is TGCGCCAGCAGCGTATCAGGGGCCACCTACAATGAGCAGTTCTTC. It encodes CASSVSGATYNEQFF.

This clonotype was picked up many times. The V call is TRBV15, the J call TRBJ1-1; no reliable D call. The length of the CDR3 is 13 residues. Per germline, CDR1 LNHNV and CDR2 YYDKDF (reference sequence). V dropped 1 base and J dropped 8 bases, with 11 bases sitting between them. The CDR3 is CATSRVGISEAFF. DNA for the CDR3: TGTGCCACCAGCAGAGTAGGGATTTCGGAAGCTTTCTTT.

This clonotype was observed many times. The V call is TRBV30, the J call TRBJ1-2; weak D call: TRBD1 (6 bases). CDR1 is GTSNPN and CDR2 is SVGIG in the germline V gene (reference sequence). V gave up 2 bases and J gave up 2 bases, with 12 bases separating them. CDR3 size: 14 residues. The CDR3 spells CAWSSGARNYGYTF. DNA for the CDR3: TGTGCCTGGAGTTCGGGGGCGAGGAACTATGGCTACACCTTC.

This clonotype was seen a handful of times. V is TRBV20-1 and J is TRBJ2-3, with D unresolved. This CDR3 comprises 17 residues. Deletions cut 3 bases from V and 6 bases from J, with 25 bases between. CDR1 DFQATT and CDR2 SNEGSKA come from the germline V gene (reference sequence). CDR3 loop: CSASQRLGSPRFDTQYF. CDR3 coding DNA: TGCAGTGCTAGTCAACGTTTGGGGTCCCCAAGGTTTGATACGCAGTATTTT.

This clonotype was seen at least ten times. The chain recombines TRBV28 with TRBJ2-7, with D possibly TRBD1 on 5 matching bases. There are 14 residues in the CDR3. CDR1 is MDHEN, CDR2 SYDVKM, per germline. Between the trimmed V and J ends, which lost 5 bases and 4 bases, there was a span of 15 bases. CDR3 in DNA: TGTGCCAGCAGTCGGACCCAGGGCCCATACGAGCAGTACTTC. Translated, it gives CASSRTQGPYEQYF.

This clonotype was counted a few times. This chain links TRBV29-1 with TRBJ2-1; 7 nucleotides align to TRBD1. Germline V gene lookup returns CDR1 SQVTM and CDR2 ANQGSEA. There are 15 residues in the CDR3. V shed 5 bases, J shed 2 bases, and the junction held 9 bases outside the gene matches. CDR3 coding DNA: TGCAGCGTTCCTCTCGGACAGGACACCTACAATGAGCAGTTCTTC. Translating it yields CSVPLGQDTYNEQFF.

This clonotype was observed many times. The DNA of the CDR3 is TGCGCCAGCAGCTTGATACAGGACGGCACAGATACGCAGTATTTT. Translated, it gives CASSLIQDGTDTQYF. The chain has TRBV5-1 and TRBJ2-3; D perhaps matches TRBD1 (5 bases). V was pared by 1 base and J by 1 base, with 10 bases between. The CDR3 runs 15 residues. Germline V gene lookup returns CDR1 SGHRS and CDR2 YFSETQ.

This clonotype showed up many times. The chain combines TRBV3-1 with TRBJ2-7, with D perhaps TRBD2 (5 bases). V was pared by 4 bases and J by 6 bases, with 19 bases between. The germline CDR1 and CDR2 sequences are LGHDT and YNNKEL (reference sequence). This CDR3 region has 15 residues. CDR3 in amino acids: CASSPDGEGSSEQYF. The CDR3, as DNA: TGTGCCAGCAGCCCAGATGGCGAGGGATCGAGCGAGCAGTACTTC.

The V gene is TRBV5-5, the J gene TRBJ2-1; TRBD2 might be the D (6 bases). Germline V CDR1 and CDR2: SGHKS, YYEKEE (reference sequence). This CDR3 has 17 residues. Trimming pared 0 bases from V and 4 bases from J, leaving 17 bases between. DNA of the CDR3: TGTGCCAGCAGCTTGGCCCACCTAACGGGGGTTTACAATGAGCAGTTCTTC. Amino acid sequence: CASSLAHLTGVYNEQFF.

For this clonotype: It may be a read error: a sequence one base away is much more abundant. The chain joins TRBV29-1 to TRBJ2-5; maybe TRBD1 (6 bases). There are 12 residues in the CDR3. CDR1 SQVTM and CDR2 ANQGSEA come from the germline V gene. For the CDR3, the DNA is TGCAGCGTTAGACAGGACACAAAGACCCTGTACTTC. Residues: CSVRQDTKTLYF.